A single sample is the source of the 12 T cell receptor beta chains below, sequenced in a study of CD8+CD57+ T cells in acquired aplastic anemia. TCR beta VDJ combinations and CDR3 sequences were profiled from genomic DNA. TCRdb itself ran the reads through MiXCR, one entry per CDR3 protein. The repertoire has approximately 180,000 distinct CDR3 sequences, roughly 43% of them found once; the top ten carry 1.1%. Previously, flow cytometry had revealed CD8+CD57+ cell expansion in the patients chosen for sequencing. The sequenced sample was sorted CD4+, CD8+, or CD8+CD57+ T cells (not recorded which) from PBMCs. These receptors all stem from a human donor with aplastic anemia.

This clonotype was recorded at least ten times. This chain links TRBV5-6 with TRBJ2-1; 9 bases match TRBD2. This CDR3 is 15 amino acids long. Losses at the gene ends were 4 bases for V and 2 bases for J; bases not matched to a gene: 4. Germline CDR1 is SGHDT and CDR2 is YYEEEE. CDR3: CASSPAGGTYNEQFF. CDR3 nucleotide sequence: TGTGCCAGCAGCCCAGCGGGGGGAACCTACAATGAGCAGTTCTTC.

This clonotype came up many times. The genes are TRBV6-1 and TRBJ1-2, with 8 bases lining up with TRBD1. The CDR3 extends over 15 amino acids. Germline V gene data show CDR1 as MNHNS and CDR2 as SASEGT. Trimming at V came to 4 bases and at J to 6 bases, leaving 10 bases not matched to a gene. The CDR3 DNA sequence: TGTGCCAGCAGTGCTGCAGGGGGCGGGTTAAATGGCTACACCTTC. It codes for CASSAAGGGLNGYTF.

The J gene is TRBJ2-7, the V gene TRBV12-5; D perhaps matches TRBD1 (6 bases). V was clipped by 4 bases and J by 0 bases, with 10 bases between them. This CDR3 is 14 amino acids long. Per the germline V gene, CDR1 is LGHNT and CDR2 is FRNRAP. The CDR3 region is CASGWDTYSYEQYF. The CDR3 DNA sequence: TGTGCTAGTGGTTGGGACACCTACTCCTACGAGCAGTACTTC.

The chain couples TRBV6-2 or TRBV6-3 to TRBJ2-1; the match to TRBD2 covers 12 bases. Germline V gene lookup returns CDR1 MNHEY and CDR2 SVGEGT. This CDR3 has 17 amino acids. V was clipped by 2 bases and J by 7 bases; unmatched bases: 9. CDR3 amino acids: CASSYGLAGGQRNEQFF. In DNA, the CDR3 is TGTGCCAGCAGTTACGGTCTAGCGGGGGGGCAAAGGAATGAGCAGTTCTTC.

The chain uses TRBV7-9 and TRBJ2-5; 7 bases match TRBD1. Trimming cost V 3 bases and J 2 bases; bases outside gene matches: 6. Germline values: CDR1 SEHNR, CDR2 FQNEAQ (reference sequence). The CDR3 is 15 residues long. The CDR3 DNA is TGTGCCAGCAGCTTTTCTGACAGGGTACAAGAGACCCAGTACTTC. Encoded protein: CASSFSDRVQETQYF.

This clonotype was counted ten times or more. V and J are TRBV9 and TRBJ2-1, with 10 positions matching TRBD2. This CDR3 is 18 amino acids long. Unmatched junction bases numbered 15, after V lost 0 bases and J lost 9 bases. Germline CDR1 is SGDLS and CDR2 is YYNGEE. CDR3 in DNA: TGTGCCAGCAGCGTAGCCCCTAGCGGGGGACCTGGGGGCGGTGAGCAGTTCTTC. Translation: CASSVAPSGGPGGGEQFF. The variable domain in full, completed from reference TRBV9 and TRBJ2-1, reads DSGVTQTPKHLITATGQRVTLRCSPRSGDLSVYWYQQSLDQGLQFLIQYYNGEERAKGNILERFSAQQFPDLHSELNLSSLELGDSALYFCASSVAPSGGPGGGEQFFGPGTRLTVL.

Ten or more counts support this clonotype. V gene TRBV4-3 combines with J gene TRBJ1-3; D remains ambiguous. The CDR3 loop spans 12 amino acids. The germline gives CDR1 LGHNA, CDR2 YSLEER. Between the trimmed V and J ends, which lost 2 bases and 3 bases, there was a span of 2 bases. CDR3 DNA sequence: TGCGCCAGCAGCCAAATTGGAAACACCATATATTTT. This sequence encodes CASSQIGNTIYF.

The genes are TRBV12-3 or TRBV12-4 and TRBJ2-1, with 8 nucleotides matching TRBD2. V was clipped by 6 bases and J by 6 bases; unmatched bases: 10. The length of the CDR3 is 15 residues. CDR3 residues: CASRPGLVRANEQFF. CDR3 nucleotides: TGTGCCAGCAGGCCGGGACTAGTGAGAGCCAATGAGCAGTTCTTC.

This chain uses TRBV6-5 with TRBJ2-7; D uncertain. Looked up from germline, CDR1 is MNHEY and CDR2 is SVGAGI. This CDR3 contains 13 residues. V shed 3 bases and J shed 0 bases, with 6 bases lying between them. The CDR3 DNA reads TGTGCCAGCAGTTATCAGAGCTCCTACGAGCAGTACTTC. This translates into CASSYQSSYEQYF.

About this clonotype: Germline and junction disagree at one end, which may indicate a read error. The rearrangement uses TRBV5-1 and TRBJ1-6, with 7 bases identical to TRBD1. Germline V gives CDR1 SGHRS, CDR2 YFSETQ. The CDR3 is 15 amino acids. The DNA for the CDR3 is TGCGCCAGCAGCTTGGCCGGGACAGCAGATTCACCCCTCCACTTC. Translating gives CASSLAGTADSPLHF.

CDR3 in amino acids: CASSLVWVGTITDTQYF. In nucleotides, the CDR3 is TGCGCCAGCAGCTTGGTGTGGGTCGGTACTATCACAGATACGCAGTATTTT. The chain is built from TRBV5-1 and TRBJ2-3; D unclear. V was clipped by 0 bases and J by 2 bases, with 16 bases between them. This CDR3 has 17 residues. Germline CDR1 reads SGHRS; CDR2 reads YFSETQ.

This clonotype came up once. The chain is built from TRBV19 and TRBJ2-2, with D hard to call. Germline CDR1 and CDR2: LNHDA and SQIVND (reference sequence). This CDR3 has 14 residues. Trimming cost V 8 bases and J 3 bases, with 13 bases left between them. The CDR3 protein is CASSSGGYTGELFF. The CDR3 DNA reads as TGTGCCAGTTCCTCCGGTGGCTACACCGGGGAGCTGTTTTTT.